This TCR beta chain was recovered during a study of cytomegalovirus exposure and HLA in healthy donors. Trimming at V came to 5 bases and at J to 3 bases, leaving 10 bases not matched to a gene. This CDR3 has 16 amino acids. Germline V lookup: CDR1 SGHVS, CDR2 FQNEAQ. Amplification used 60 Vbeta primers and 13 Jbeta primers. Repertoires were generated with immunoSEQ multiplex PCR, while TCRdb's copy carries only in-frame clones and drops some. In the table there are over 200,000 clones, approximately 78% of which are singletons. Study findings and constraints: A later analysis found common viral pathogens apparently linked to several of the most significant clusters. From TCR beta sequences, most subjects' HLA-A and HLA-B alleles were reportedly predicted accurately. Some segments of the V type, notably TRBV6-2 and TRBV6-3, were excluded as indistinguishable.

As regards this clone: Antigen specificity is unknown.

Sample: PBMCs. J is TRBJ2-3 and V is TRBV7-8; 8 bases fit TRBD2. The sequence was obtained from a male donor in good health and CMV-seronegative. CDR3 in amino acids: CASSPPNGRGTDTQYF. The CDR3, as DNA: TGTGCCAGCAGCCCTCCGAACGGGAGGGGAACAGATACGCAGTATTTT.